This entry lists 18 T cell receptor beta chains sequenced from one sample in a study of blood T cell repertoires in COVID-19. Here immunoSEQ multiplex PCR was the method, and the copy in TCRdb shows in-frame clones only, minus some. The table records around 230,000 clones, 84% of them present only once. Sequencing input: peripheral blood. Receptor source: a middle-aged man who had recovered from COVID-19.

The J gene is TRBJ1-4, the V gene TRBV11-2; 10 positions agree with TRBD1. The CDR3 is 15 residues long. J lost 6 bases, V lost 5 bases, and 6 bases had no gene match. The germline V gene encodes CDR1 SGHAT and CDR2 FQNNGV. CDR3 bases: TGTGCCAGCAGCCCCCCCGGGACAGGGGATGAAAAACTGTTTTTT. This sequence encodes CASSPPGTGDEKLFF.

This chain links TRBV30 with TRBJ2-2; 9 positions match TRBD1. Trimming took 3 bases from V and 4 from J; bases not matched to a gene: 3. Germline values: CDR1 GTSNPN, CDR2 SVGIG (reference sequence). This CDR3 comprises 14 residues. The CDR3 is CAWRGTGSTGELFF. The CDR3 DNA is TGTGCCTGGAGAGGGACAGGGTCCACCGGGGAGCTGTTTTTT.

The chain is built from TRBV5-1 and TRBJ2-5, with D possibly matching TRBD1 (6 bases). Germline V gene data show CDR1 as SGHRS and CDR2 as YFSETQ. V was cut by 5 bases and J by 2 bases, with 10 bases left in between. The CDR3 extends over 13 amino acids. CDR3 nucleotide sequence: TGCGCCAGCAGTTATGGACAGCAAGAGACCCAGTACTTC. This sequence encodes CASSYGQQETQYF. Based on the CDR3 plus reference TRBV5-1 and TRBJ2-5, the full variable domain is KAGVTQTPRYLIKTRGQQVTLSCSPISGHRSVSWYQQTPGQGLQFLFEYFSETQRNKGNFPGRFSGRQFSNSRSEMNVSTLELGDSALYLCASSYGQQETQYFGPGTRLLVL.

The V and J genes are TRBV18 and TRBJ2-1; 10 nucleotides match TRBD1. The CDR3 extends over 17 amino acids. Germline V gene lookup returns CDR1 KGHSH and CDR2 LQKENI. Trimming cost V 0 bases and J 5 bases; bases outside gene matches: 7. As DNA, the CDR3 is TGTGCCAGCTCACCACCGAGGACAGGGGGAGCCCACAATGAGCAGTTCTTC. Its translation: CASSPPRTGGAHNEQFF.

About this clone itself: The same CDR3 can be traced to other DNA sequences in this sample. The chain couples TRBV5-1 to TRBJ2-3; D possibly corresponds to TRBD2 (5 bases). The V gene lost 4 bases and the J gene lost 1 base, with 10 bases spanning the gap. The germline V gene encodes CDR1 SGHRS and CDR2 YFSETQ. The CDR3 is 14 residues long. The DNA of the CDR3 is TGCGCCAGCAGCCCAAGTAGCGGCACAGATACGCAGTATTTT. Residues: CASSPSSGTDTQYF.

This clone was observed once. The chain joins TRBV29-1 to TRBJ2-2; D gene ambiguous. Trimming pared 4 bases from V and 5 bases from J, leaving 8 bases between. CDR1 and CDR2 from the germline V gene are SQVTM and ANQGSEA. The CDR3 runs 12 residues. DNA for the CDR3: TGCAGCGTTGGACACTTAACCGGGGAGCTGTTTTTT. Protein sequence: CSVGHLTGELFF.

The V gene is TRBV4-3, the J gene TRBJ1-1; 8 nucleotides line up with TRBD1. The CDR3 length is 15 residues. The J segment lost 4 bases and the V segment lost 0 bases, leaving 4 bases of the junction unmatched. Germline V CDR1 and CDR2: LGHNA, YSLEER. The CDR3 DNA follows: TGCGCCAGCAGCCAAGAGTGGCAGGGGGCCACTGAAGCTTTCTTT. This sequence encodes CASSQEWQGATEAFF.

The sample holds one count of this clone. CDR3 in amino acids: CASSLLTGIEYGYTF. The CDR3 nucleotides are TGTGCCAGCAGCCTTTTGACAGGGATTGAATATGGCTACACCTTC. The V and J genes are TRBV14 and TRBJ1-2; TRBD1 aligns across 7 bases. With V trimmed by 4 bases and J by 5 bases, 10 bases remained unmatched. Per the germline V gene, CDR1 is SGHDN and CDR2 is FVKESK. The CDR3 is 15 amino acids.

The chain recombines TRBV5-1 with TRBJ2-6; TRBD1 matches 7 bases. The CDR3 consists of 16 residues. Germline loops: CDR1 SGHRS, CDR2 YFSETQ. V lost 5 bases to trimming and J lost 2 bases; unmatched junction nucleotides: 7. Here the CDR3 DNA reads TGCGCCAGCAGTTCAGCTACAGGGGCTGGGGCCAACGTCCTGACTTTC. Protein: CASSSATGAGANVLTF.

The rearrangement uses TRBV9 and TRBJ1-1, with D unresolved. V was clipped by 0 bases and J by 4 bases, with 10 bases between them. CDR1 and CDR2 (germline): SGDLS, YYNGEE. CDR3 length: 14 amino acids. CDR3 nucleotide sequence: TGTGCCAGCAGCGTAGGGGTCGAGGGCACTGAAGCTTTCTTT. Protein sequence: CASSVGVEGTEAFF.

The chain employs TRBV11-2 and TRBJ2-7; perhaps TRBD2 as D (6 bases). Germline loops: CDR1 SGHAT, CDR2 FQNNGV. The V and J ends lost 5 bases and 5 bases respectively, with 16 bases between them. This CDR3 spans 14 amino acids. CDR3 protein: CASSEIRGSNEQYF. The CDR3 nucleotides read TGTGCCAGCAGCGAGATCCGGGGGTCCAACGAGCAGTACTTC.

The chain recombines TRBV18 with TRBJ2-3; 7 positions agree with TRBD2. Germline V gene data show CDR1 as KGHSH and CDR2 as LQKENI. This CDR3 has 16 amino acids. With V trimmed by 5 bases and J by 0 bases, 8 bases remained unmatched. CDR3 sequence reads: CASSATSTASTDTQYF. CDR3 in DNA: TGTGCCAGCTCAGCGACTAGCACCGCTAGCACAGATACGCAGTATTTT. Full variable domain (rest looked up from reference TRBV18 and TRBJ2-3): NAGVMQNPRHLVRRRGQEARLRCSPMKGHSHVYWYRQLPEEGLKFMVYLQKENIIDESGMPKERFSAEFPKEGPSILRIQQVVRGDSAAYFCASSATSTASTDTQYFGPGTRLTVL.

This chain uses TRBV23-1 with TRBJ1-5; D is uncertain. TRBV23-1 is labeled an ORF, and its function is uncertain. Trimming stripped 0 bases from V and 4 bases from J, with 19 bases between. The CDR3 length is 18 residues. CDR3 residues: CASSQSCVGVGGNQPQHF. The CDR3 coding sequence is TGCGCCAGCAGTCAATCTTGTGTCGGGGTCGGAGGTAATCAGCCCCAGCATTTT.

The chain is built from TRBV2 and TRBJ2-3, with D possibly being TRBD2 (6 bases). V shed 0 bases and J shed 12 bases, with 13 bases lying between them. CDR1 and CDR2 (germline): SNHLY, FYNNEI. This CDR3 is 13 amino acids long. In DNA, the CDR3 is TGTGCCAGCAGTGAAGCCCGGGACTTAACTCAGTATTTT. Translated: CASSEARDLTQYF.

The chain is built from TRBV30 and TRBJ1-2; D not certain. The germline V gene has CDR1 GTSNPN and CDR2 SVGIG (reference sequence). This CDR3 has 13 residues. Deletions cut 5 bases from V and 7 bases from J, with 17 bases between. The CDR3 region has the DNA TGTGCCTGGGCCGGGGATGAGCCCGGTGGCTACACCTTC. Its protein is CAWAGDEPGGYTF.

The V gene is TRBV9, the J gene TRBJ1-1, with D uncertain. Trimming took off 0 bases at V and 6 bases at J, with 9 bases between the two ends. This CDR3 spans 13 amino acids. From germline, CDR1 is SGDLS and CDR2 YYNGEE. The CDR3 bases are TGTGCCAGCAGCGTAGCGTCTTCCTCTGAAGCTTTCTTT. As protein: CASSVASSSEAFF.

This clone was seen many times. The rearrangement links TRBV5-4 to TRBJ2-1, with 8 positions matching TRBD1. Per germline, CDR1 SGHNT and CDR2 YYREEE (reference sequence). Trimming at V came to 4 bases and at J to 8 bases, leaving 5 bases not matched to a gene. The CDR3 has 13 amino acids. CDR3 sequence (DNA): TGTGCCAGCAGCCCGACAGGGGTTCATGAGCAGTTCTTC. Its protein product is CASSPTGVHEQFF.

The chain is built from TRBV5-1 and TRBJ2-2; 9 nucleotides line up with TRBD1. The CDR3 covers 16 residues. Germline values: CDR1 SGHRS, CDR2 YFSETQ. V lost 3 bases, J lost 3 bases, and 6 bases stayed unmatched. CDR3 region: CASSSQGQGYTGELFF. Here the CDR3 DNA reads TGCGCCAGCAGCTCCCAGGGACAGGGCTACACCGGGGAGCTGTTTTTT.